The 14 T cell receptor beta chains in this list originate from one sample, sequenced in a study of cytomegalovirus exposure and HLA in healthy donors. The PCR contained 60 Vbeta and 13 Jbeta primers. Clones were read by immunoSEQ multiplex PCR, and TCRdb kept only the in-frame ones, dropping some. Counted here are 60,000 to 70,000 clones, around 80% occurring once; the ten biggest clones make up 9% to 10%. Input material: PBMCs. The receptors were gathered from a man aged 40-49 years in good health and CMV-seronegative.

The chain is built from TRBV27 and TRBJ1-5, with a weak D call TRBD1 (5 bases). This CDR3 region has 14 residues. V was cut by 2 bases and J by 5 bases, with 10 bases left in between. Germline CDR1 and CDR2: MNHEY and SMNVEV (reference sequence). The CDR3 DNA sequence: TGTGCCAGCAGTTTACAGGGTAAGGATCAGCCCCAGCATTTT. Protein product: CASSLQGKDQPQHF.

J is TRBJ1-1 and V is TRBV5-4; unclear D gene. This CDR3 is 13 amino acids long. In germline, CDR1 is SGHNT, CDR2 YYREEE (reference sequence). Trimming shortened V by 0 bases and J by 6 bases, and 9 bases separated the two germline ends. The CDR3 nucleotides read TGTGCCAGCAGCTTGGGAATTAGAGCTGAAGCTTTCTTT. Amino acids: CASSLGIRAEAFF.

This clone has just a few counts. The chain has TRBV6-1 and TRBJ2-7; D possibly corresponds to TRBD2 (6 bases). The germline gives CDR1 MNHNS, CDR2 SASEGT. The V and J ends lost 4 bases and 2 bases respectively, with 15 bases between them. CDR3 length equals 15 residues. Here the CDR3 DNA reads TGTGCCAGCAGTGGACCGACGGAGGGTCCCTACGAGCAGTACTTC. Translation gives CASSGPTEGPYEQYF.

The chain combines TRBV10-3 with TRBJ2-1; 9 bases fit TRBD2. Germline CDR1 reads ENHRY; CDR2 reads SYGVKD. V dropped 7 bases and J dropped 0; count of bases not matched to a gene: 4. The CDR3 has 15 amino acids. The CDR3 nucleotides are TGTGCCATCAAACGAGCGGGAGGCTCCTACAATGAGCAGTTCTTC. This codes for CAIKRAGGSYNEQFF.

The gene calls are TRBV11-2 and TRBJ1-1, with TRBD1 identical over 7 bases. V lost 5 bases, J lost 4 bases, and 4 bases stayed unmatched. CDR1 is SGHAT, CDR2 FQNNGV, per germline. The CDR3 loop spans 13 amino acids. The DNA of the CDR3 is TGTGCCAGCAGCGCTACAGGGGTCACTGAAGCTTTCTTT. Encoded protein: CASSATGVTEAFF.

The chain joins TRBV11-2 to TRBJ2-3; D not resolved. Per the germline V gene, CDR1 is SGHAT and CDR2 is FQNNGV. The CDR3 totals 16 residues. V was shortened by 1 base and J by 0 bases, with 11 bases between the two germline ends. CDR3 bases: TGTGCCAGCAGCTTAGGGGCAGGATCTAGCACAGATACGCAGTATTTT. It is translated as CASSLGAGSSTDTQYF.

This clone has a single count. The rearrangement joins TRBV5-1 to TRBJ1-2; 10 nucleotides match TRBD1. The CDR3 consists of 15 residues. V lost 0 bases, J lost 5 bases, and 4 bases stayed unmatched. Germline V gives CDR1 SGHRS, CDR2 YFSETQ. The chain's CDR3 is CASSLEGQGEYGYTF. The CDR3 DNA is TGCGCCAGCAGCTTGGAAGGACAGGGGGAATATGGCTACACCTTC.

CDR3 sequence: CASSRDSYTGELFF. The CDR3 DNA reads as TGTGCCAGCAGCCGGGACTCCTACACCGGGGAGCTGTTTTTT. This sequence joins TRBV7-9 and TRBJ2-2, with D possibly matching TRBD2 (6 bases). The CDR3 is 14 residues long. Germline V gene sequence: CDR1 SEHNR, CDR2 FQNEAQ (reference sequence). V lost 5 bases and J 3 bases, leaving 10 bases between the germline ends. The variable domain in full, with the rest retrieved from reference TRBV7-9 and TRBJ2-2, is DTGVSQNPRHKITKRGQNVTFRCDPISEHNRLYWYRQTLGQGPEFLTYFQNEAQLEKSRLLSDRFSAERPKGSFSTLEIQRTEQGDSAMYLCASSRDSYTGELFFGEGSRLTVL.

The CDR3 protein is CASSFIPGTDKNIQYF. The CDR3 DNA follows: TGTGCCAGCAGCTTCATACCCGGGACAGATAAAAACATTCAGTACTTC. V is TRBV7-9 and J is TRBJ2-4; 7 bases agree with TRBD1. The trim removed 3 bases at V and 4 bases at J, leaving 9 bases unmatched. The germline CDR1 and CDR2 sequences are SEHNR and FQNEAQ (reference sequence). The CDR3 has 16 amino acids.

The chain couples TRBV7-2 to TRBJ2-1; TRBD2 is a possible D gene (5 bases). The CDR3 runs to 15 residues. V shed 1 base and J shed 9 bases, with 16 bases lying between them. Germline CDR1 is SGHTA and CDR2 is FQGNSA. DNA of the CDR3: TGTGCCAGCAGCTTAGTTGGGGAGCATAGTATTGAGCAGTTCTTC. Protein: CASSLVGEHSIEQFF.

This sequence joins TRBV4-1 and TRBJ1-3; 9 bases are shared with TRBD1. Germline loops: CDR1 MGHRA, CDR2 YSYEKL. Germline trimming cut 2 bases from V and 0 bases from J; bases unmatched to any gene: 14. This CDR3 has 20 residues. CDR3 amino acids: CASSQPSGTGNPGSGNTIYF. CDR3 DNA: TGCGCCAGCAGCCAACCTTCCGGGACAGGGAATCCTGGCTCTGGAAACACCATATATTTT.

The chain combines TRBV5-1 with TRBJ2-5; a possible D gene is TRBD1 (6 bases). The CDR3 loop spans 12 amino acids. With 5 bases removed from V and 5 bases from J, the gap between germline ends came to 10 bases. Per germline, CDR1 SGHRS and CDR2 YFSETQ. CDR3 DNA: TGCGCCAGCAGACAGGGTACGGAGACCCAGTACTTC. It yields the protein CASRQGTETQYF.

As DNA, the CDR3 is TGTGCCAGCAGTGATCTGCGAGGCGGCTACGAGCAGTACTTC. Translating gives CASSDLRGGYEQYF. This chain uses TRBV6-5 with TRBJ2-7, with D uncertain. Germline values: CDR1 MNHEY, CDR2 SVGAGI. V gave up 5 bases and J gave up 3 bases, with 14 bases separating them. This CDR3 has 14 residues.

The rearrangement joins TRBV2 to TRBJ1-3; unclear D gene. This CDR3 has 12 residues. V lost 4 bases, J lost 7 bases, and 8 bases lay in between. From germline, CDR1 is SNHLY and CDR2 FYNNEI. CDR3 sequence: CASSVVANTIYF. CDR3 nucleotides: TGTGCCAGCAGTGTTGTAGCGAACACCATATATTTT.